The rows below give T cell receptor beta chains drawn from one sample of a study of blood T cell repertoires in COVID-19. Method: immunoSEQ multiplex PCR; TCRdb's copy keeps in-frame clones and lacks some. The table has around 300,000 clones, 89% seen once; the top ten hold 2% to 2.5%. What was sequenced was peripheral blood. Receptors were obtained from a man aged 50-60 years with acute or convalescent COVID-19. The conserved cysteine and the conserved F or W are not part of the CDR3 here. Each record gives: V gene, J gene, CDR3 protein.

V gene: TRBV5-1; J gene: TRBJ2-7; CDR3 protein: ASSLGGGTGAPYEQY
V gene: TRBV7-3; J gene: TRBJ1-2; CDR3 protein: ASSLGGTVNYGYT
V gene: TRBV12-3/TRBV12-4; J gene: TRBJ1-6; CDR3 protein: ASRSGPNSPLH
V gene: TRBV7-2; J gene: TRBJ2-7; CDR3 protein: ASSPGQGPYEQY
V gene: TRBV29-1; J gene: TRBJ2-6; CDR3 protein: SAGAAGANVLT
V gene: TRBV30; J gene: TRBJ2-3; CDR3 protein: ASDRGTADTQY
V gene: TRBV6-2/TRBV6-3; J gene: TRBJ2-5; CDR3 protein: ASSYASSGAGETQY
V gene: TRBV6-5; J gene: TRBJ2-6; CDR3 protein: ASSYSYGSGANVLT
V gene: TRBV25-1; J gene: TRBJ1-2; CDR3 protein: ASSGDRAGYT
V gene: TRBV11-2; J gene: TRBJ2-2; CDR3 protein: ASSLVGSGGYRELF
V gene: TRBV30; J gene: TRBJ2-5; CDR3 protein: AWRGREIGRETQY
V gene: TRBV6-4; J gene: NA; CDR3 protein: ASSPDRSSYEQY
V gene: TRBV18; J gene: TRBJ1-4; CDR3 protein: ASSPRGSDEKLF
V gene: TRBV12-3/TRBV12-4; J gene: TRBJ2-5; CDR3 protein: ASSLRETQY